A selection of T cell receptor beta chains follows, all from one sample in a study of OX40 agonist ivuxolimab in advanced cancers. The table came from immunoSEQ multiplex PCR; TCRdb's copy has only in-frame clones and leaves some out. In the table there are around 82,000 clones, around nine tenths of which are singletons. The material sequenced was CD4+ or CD8+ T cells sorted from blood, taken in a trial of the OX40 agonist ivuxolimab. The receptor source for this set is an adult with an advanced solid tumor such as melanoma, head and neck, liver or kidney cancer. Each CDR3 is given with its conserved first and last residue. Fields, in order: CDR3 DNA, CDR3 protein, V gene, J gene, D gene, clone size. The D gene is left open where the match is weak. Size is stated for part of the rows, as once, few or many counts, or as a class when the clone is expanded.

CDR3 DNA: TGTGCCAGCAGCCCATCGGTGGGGGGATGGTCGAATGAGCAGTTCTTC
CDR3 protein: CASSPSVGGWSNEQFF
V gene: TRBV9
J gene: TRBJ2-1
D gene: NA
clone size: NA

CDR3 DNA: TGCGCCAGCAGCTTGTTACAGTCCCAAGAGACCCAGTACTTC
CDR3 protein: CASSLLQSQETQYF
V gene: TRBV5-1
J gene: TRBJ2-5
D gene: NA
clone size: NA

CDR3 DNA: TGTGCCATCAGTGAGTCGACCGGGGGGGAAGAGACCCAGTACTTC
CDR3 protein: CAISESTGGEETQYF
V gene: TRBV10-3
J gene: TRBJ2-5
D gene: TRBD2
clone size: NA

CDR3 DNA: TGTGCCAGCAGCTTCACCTCCTACAATGAGCAGTTCTTC
CDR3 protein: CASSFTSYNEQFF
V gene: TRBV11-2
J gene: TRBJ2-1
D gene: NA
clone size: NA

CDR3 DNA: TGTGCCAGCAGCTTAGATCCAGGGAAGGTTGATGGGACTGAAGCTTTCTTT
CDR3 protein: CASSLDPGKVDGTEAFF
V gene: TRBV11-1
J gene: TRBJ1-1
D gene: NA
clone size: NA

CDR3 DNA: TGTGCCAGCAGTCCAGATTCACAGGGCCACGGGGAGCTGTTTTTT
CDR3 protein: CASSPDSQGHGELFF
V gene: TRBV2
J gene: TRBJ2-2
D gene: NA
clone size: once

CDR3 DNA: TGTGCCAGCTCACTTTCCGGGACAGGGAAAGAGACCCAGTACTTC
CDR3 protein: CASSLSGTGKETQYF
V gene: TRBV18
J gene: TRBJ2-5
D gene: TRBD1
clone size: NA

CDR3 DNA: TGTACCAGCAGTACCGGGACAGGGGTCTATGGCTACACCTTC
CDR3 protein: CTSSTGTGVYGYTF
V gene: TRBV25-1
J gene: TRBJ1-2
D gene: TRBD1
clone size: NA

CDR3 DNA: TGTGCCAGCAGCCCGGCGGAGACCCAGTACTTC
CDR3 protein: CASSPAETQYF
V gene: TRBV7-2
J gene: TRBJ2-5
D gene: NA
clone size: NA

CDR3 DNA: TGTGCCAGCAGCGGGGAAAGATACTCCTACGAGCAGTACTTC
CDR3 protein: CASSGERYSYEQYF
V gene: TRBV5-6
J gene: TRBJ2-7
D gene: NA
clone size: once

CDR3 DNA: TGTGCCAGCAGCCAGGACCAGTCCTACACCGGGGAGCTGTTTTTT
CDR3 protein: CASSQDQSYTGELFF
V gene: TRBV14
J gene: TRBJ2-2
D gene: NA
clone size: once

CDR3 DNA: TGCGCCAGCAGCTTGGAAGGGACTAGCACAGATACGCAGTATTTT
CDR3 protein: CASSLEGTSTDTQYF
V gene: TRBV5-1
J gene: TRBJ2-3
D gene: NA
clone size: NA

CDR3 DNA: TGTGCCAGCAGCTTAGGCAGGTCAGCAGAGACCCAGTACTTC
CDR3 protein: CASSLGRSAETQYF
V gene: TRBV7-2
J gene: TRBJ2-5
D gene: NA
clone size: NA

CDR3 DNA: TGTGCCAGCAGCCCTGGGACTAGTCTCTACAATGAGCAGTTCTTC
CDR3 protein: CASSPGTSLYNEQFF
V gene: TRBV9
J gene: TRBJ2-1
D gene: TRBD2
clone size: NA

CDR3 DNA: TGTGCCAGCAGCCGACAGTCCCACCAAGAGACCCAGTACTTC
CDR3 protein: CASSRQSHQETQYF
V gene: TRBV27
J gene: TRBJ2-5
D gene: NA
clone size: NA

CDR3 DNA: TGTGCCAGCAGTTTTTGGGGGTCCCATCAGCCCCAGCATTTT
CDR3 protein: CASSFWGSHQPQHF
V gene: TRBV28
J gene: TRBJ1-5
D gene: NA
clone size: few

CDR3 DNA: TGTGCCAGCAGGAAACAGGGGGCGCGGACTGAAGCTTTCTTT
CDR3 protein: CASRKQGARTEAFF
V gene: TRBV28
J gene: TRBJ1-1
D gene: TRBD1
clone size: NA

CDR3 DNA: TGTGCCAGCAGCTTAGCGGCTGGCCTAAACATTCAGTACTTC
CDR3 protein: CASSLAAGLNIQYF
V gene: TRBV7-2
J gene: TRBJ2-4
D gene: NA
clone size: NA

CDR3 DNA: TGCGCCACCAAGGGGGACAGATACACCGGGGAGCTGTTTTTT
CDR3 protein: CATKGDRYTGELFF
V gene: TRBV5-1
J gene: TRBJ2-2
D gene: TRBD1
clone size: NA

CDR3 DNA: TGTGCCAGCAGTATAAGACAGCAAGAGACCCAGTACTTC
CDR3 protein: CASSIRQQETQYF
V gene: TRBV6-5
J gene: TRBJ2-5
D gene: NA
clone size: NA

CDR3 DNA: TGTGCCAGCTCGTTCAGGGAATCCGGGGAGCTGTTTTTT
CDR3 protein: CASSFRESGELFF
V gene: TRBV18
J gene: TRBJ2-2
D gene: NA
clone size: NA

CDR3 DNA: TGTGCCATCAGTGAGGGCCAGAATGAGCAGTTCTTC
CDR3 protein: CAISEGQNEQFF
V gene: TRBV10-3
J gene: TRBJ2-1
D gene: NA
clone size: NA

CDR3 DNA: TGTGCCACCAGCACCACGAGAGCGGACATGAGGGAAAAACTGTTTTTT
CDR3 protein: CATSTTRADMREKLFF
V gene: TRBV15
J gene: TRBJ1-4
D gene: NA
clone size: NA

CDR3 DNA: TGTGCCAGCAGTGGGGGACAGGACCCCTACGAGCAGTACTTC
CDR3 protein: CASSGGQDPYEQYF
V gene: TRBV6-1
J gene: TRBJ2-7
D gene: TRBD1
clone size: NA

CDR3 DNA: TGTGCCAGCAGTCCCCCGGGGACAACAGATACGCAGTATTTT
CDR3 protein: CASSPPGTTDTQYF
V gene: TRBV6-6
J gene: TRBJ2-3
D gene: NA
clone size: NA

CDR3 DNA: TGTGCCAGCAGCCCCGATCGATTTTATAATTCACCCCTCCACTTT
CDR3 protein: CASSPDRFYNSPLHF
V gene: TRBV11-1
J gene: TRBJ1-6
D gene: NA
clone size: once

CDR3 DNA: TGTGCCAGCAGCTTAGGCGGAGGGGGCTATTCACCCCTCCACTTT
CDR3 protein: CASSLGGGGYSPLHF
V gene: TRBV7-2
J gene: TRBJ1-6
D gene: TRBD1
clone size: NA

CDR3 DNA: TGTGCCAGCAACCGGGGGCCCGGGGACGGGGAGCTGTTTTTT
CDR3 protein: CASNRGPGDGELFF
V gene: TRBV9
J gene: TRBJ2-2
D gene: NA
clone size: NA

CDR3 DNA: TGTGCCAGCAGCTCCGGGCCTATTGACACAGGAAACACCATATATTTT
CDR3 protein: CASSSGPIDTGNTIYF
V gene: TRBV11-3
J gene: TRBJ1-3
D gene: NA
clone size: NA

CDR3 DNA: TGCAGCGTAAAAACAGGGGCTGGCTACACCTTC
CDR3 protein: CSVKTGAGYTF
V gene: TRBV29-1
J gene: TRBJ1-2
D gene: TRBD1
clone size: NA

CDR3 DNA: TGTGCCAGCAGCACCAAGACTAGCGGGGGCACAGATACGCAGTATTTT
CDR3 protein: CASSTKTSGGTDTQYF
V gene: TRBV5-4
J gene: TRBJ2-3
D gene: TRBD2
clone size: NA

CDR3 DNA: TGTGCCAGCTCACCACAGACTGGGTACAATGAGCAGTTCTTC
CDR3 protein: CASSPQTGYNEQFF
V gene: TRBV18
J gene: TRBJ2-1
D gene: NA
clone size: NA

CDR3 DNA: TGTGCCAGCTCACCACCGGAGGGGAGCACAGATACGCAGTATTTT
CDR3 protein: CASSPPEGSTDTQYF
V gene: TRBV18
J gene: TRBJ2-3
D gene: NA
clone size: NA

CDR3 DNA: TGTGCCAGCAGCTCAACGCAGTCGTACAATGAGCAGTTCTTC
CDR3 protein: CASSSTQSYNEQFF
V gene: TRBV7-2
J gene: TRBJ2-1
D gene: NA
clone size: few

CDR3 DNA: TGTGCCAGCAGCTCCCAGGGTGTTAGCAATCAGCCCCAGCATTTT
CDR3 protein: CASSSQGVSNQPQHF
V gene: TRBV7-8
J gene: TRBJ1-5
D gene: NA
clone size: NA

CDR3 DNA: TGTGCCAGCTCACCACTCGGGCCAGGAACGAATGAAAAACTGTTTTTT
CDR3 protein: CASSPLGPGTNEKLFF
V gene: TRBV18
J gene: TRBJ1-4
D gene: NA
clone size: NA

CDR3 DNA: TGTGCCAGCAGTCTCGGACAGGGAGAAGCTTTCTTT
CDR3 protein: CASSLGQGEAFF
V gene: TRBV6-6
J gene: TRBJ1-1
D gene: TRBD1
clone size: NA

CDR3 DNA: TGTGCCAGCAGCCGAGGACCGCCCCTAGGGGACGAGCAGTACTTC
CDR3 protein: CASSRGPPLGDEQYF
V gene: TRBV7-2
J gene: TRBJ2-7
D gene: NA
clone size: NA

CDR3 DNA: TGTGCCAGCAGTGAAGCGCTTCCCACTAACTACGAGCAGTACTTC
CDR3 protein: CASSEALPTNYEQYF
V gene: TRBV2
J gene: TRBJ2-7
D gene: NA
clone size: NA

CDR3 DNA: TGTGCCAGCAGTGAATCTAGTGGGGGCTTCCAAGAGACCCAGTACTTC
CDR3 protein: CASSESSGGFQETQYF
V gene: TRBV6-1
J gene: TRBJ2-5
D gene: NA
clone size: NA

CDR3 DNA: TGCGCCAGCGGCAGGGAGGGGGAGACCCAGTACTTC
CDR3 protein: CASGREGETQYF
V gene: TRBV5-1
J gene: TRBJ2-5
D gene: TRBD2
clone size: NA

CDR3 DNA: TGTGCCAGCAGCGTCTACGATACGCAGTATTTT
CDR3 protein: CASSVYDTQYF
V gene: TRBV9
J gene: TRBJ2-3
D gene: NA
clone size: NA

CDR3 DNA: TGTGCCAGCAGCTCCGAGTGGGGGGGTCCCCCAGATACGCAGTATTTT
CDR3 protein: CASSSEWGGPPDTQYF
V gene: TRBV7-3
J gene: TRBJ2-3
D gene: TRBD2
clone size: NA

CDR3 DNA: TGTGCCAGCAGCTTAGAGTGGTCGGGTGAAAAACTGTTTTTT
CDR3 protein: CASSLEWSGEKLFF
V gene: TRBV7-9
J gene: TRBJ1-4
D gene: NA
clone size: NA

CDR3 DNA: TGCGCCAGCAGCCGGGACAAGAGCTACACCTTC
CDR3 protein: CASSRDKSYTF
V gene: TRBV4-1
J gene: TRBJ1-2
D gene: NA
clone size: NA

CDR3 DNA: TGTGCCAGCAGTTTAAAGCTGAACACTGAAGCTTTCTTT
CDR3 protein: CASSLKLNTEAFF
V gene: TRBV27
J gene: TRBJ1-1
D gene: NA
clone size: NA

CDR3 DNA: TGTGCCAGCAGCCTTCGACAGGGGGCGAATCAGCCCCAGCATTTT
CDR3 protein: CASSLRQGANQPQHF
V gene: TRBV7-2
J gene: TRBJ1-5
D gene: TRBD1
clone size: NA

CDR3 DNA: TGTGCCAGCAGCTCGGGACAGGCCTACTATGGGACTCACGGCTACACCTTC
CDR3 protein: CASSSGQAYYGTHGYTF
V gene: TRBV5-4
J gene: TRBJ1-2
D gene: TRBD1
clone size: NA

CDR3 DNA: TGTGCCAGCAGCTTAGACGGAGGGAAGTTCTTC
CDR3 protein: CASSLDGGKFF
V gene: TRBV7-8
J gene: TRBJ2-1
D gene: NA
clone size: NA

CDR3 DNA: TGTGCCAGCAGTGATCCCCGGGGGTCCACTGGAAACACCATATATTTT
CDR3 protein: CASSDPRGSTGNTIYF
V gene: TRBV25-1
J gene: TRBJ1-3
D gene: NA
clone size: few

CDR3 DNA: TGTGCCAGCAGCTTAGGACAGGGCCTAAATAACAATGAGCAGTTCTTC
CDR3 protein: CASSLGQGLNNNEQFF
V gene: TRBV11-2
J gene: TRBJ2-1
D gene: TRBD1
clone size: NA

CDR3 DNA: TGTGCCAGCAGCAGATGGACCGGCACTGGAAACACCATATATTTT
CDR3 protein: CASSRWTGTGNTIYF
V gene: TRBV7-9
J gene: TRBJ1-3
D gene: NA
clone size: few

CDR3 DNA: TGTGCCAGCAGTGAATTGGAGAGACAGCAGTTCTTC
CDR3 protein: CASSELERQQFF
V gene: TRBV6-1
J gene: TRBJ2-1
D gene: NA
clone size: NA

CDR3 DNA: TGTGCCAGCAGCTTGAACGGCCCTAGCAATCAGCCCCAGCATTTT
CDR3 protein: CASSLNGPSNQPQHF
V gene: TRBV11-2
J gene: TRBJ1-5
D gene: NA
clone size: NA

CDR3 DNA: TGTGCCAGCAGTTACTCGTTGGTTTCTCAGCCCCAGCATTTT
CDR3 protein: CASSYSLVSQPQHF
V gene: TRBV6-6
J gene: TRBJ1-5
D gene: NA
clone size: NA

CDR3 DNA: TGTGCCAGCAGTGAAGCTGGAGCGGGGCAGCCCCAGCATTTT
CDR3 protein: CASSEAGAGQPQHF
V gene: TRBV6-1
J gene: TRBJ1-5
D gene: NA
clone size: NA

CDR3 DNA: TGTGCCAGCAGCATCGTCTTATCACAAGAGACCCAGTACTTC
CDR3 protein: CASSIVLSQETQYF
V gene: TRBV7-2
J gene: TRBJ2-5
D gene: NA
clone size: NA

CDR3 DNA: TGTGCCACCAGCGTTCGGACTTTCCGGGGCCACACCTTC
CDR3 protein: CATSVRTFRGHTF
V gene: TRBV15
J gene: TRBJ1-2
D gene: NA
clone size: NA